This TCR beta chain comes out of a study of T cells in Graves' hyperthyroidism and ophthalmopathy. This clonotype was counted at least ten times. The antigen remains unidentified. The V and J ends lost 7 bases and 2 bases respectively, with 15 bases between them. This CDR3 has 14 amino acids. CDR1 and CDR2 (germline): MDHEN, SYDVKM. Broader study findings: Prediction of ophthalmopathy progression came a median approximately 6 months pre-onset.

RNA transcripts gave rise to amplified TCR beta CDR3 regions. First-round RT-PCR with HTBI primers amplified the TCR CDR3 region. In TCRdb, the multiplex PCR reads were re-called with MiXCR into one record per CDR3 protein. This sample yields 550,000 to 800,000 distinct CDR3 sequences, of which around 15% are seen a single time; about 14% belongs to the top ten. When ophthalmopathy did not progress within 18 months, Graves' hyperthyroidism was considered stable. Disease duration under 2 months; hyperthyroidism patients were aged 18 to 65. Diagnostic assessment was based on clinical symptoms, serum thyroxine and TRAb, thyroid ultrasound and orbital computed tomography.

Material: blood. The V gene is TRBV28, the J gene TRBJ2-7; D possibly matches TRBD1 or TRBD2 (5 bases each). This TCR derives from a man aged 45-65 years with Graves' hyperthyroidism. DNA of the CDR3: TGTGCCAGCACCCGAGGGACCCAAACCTACGAGCAGTACTTC. It yields the protein CASTRGTQTYEQYF.